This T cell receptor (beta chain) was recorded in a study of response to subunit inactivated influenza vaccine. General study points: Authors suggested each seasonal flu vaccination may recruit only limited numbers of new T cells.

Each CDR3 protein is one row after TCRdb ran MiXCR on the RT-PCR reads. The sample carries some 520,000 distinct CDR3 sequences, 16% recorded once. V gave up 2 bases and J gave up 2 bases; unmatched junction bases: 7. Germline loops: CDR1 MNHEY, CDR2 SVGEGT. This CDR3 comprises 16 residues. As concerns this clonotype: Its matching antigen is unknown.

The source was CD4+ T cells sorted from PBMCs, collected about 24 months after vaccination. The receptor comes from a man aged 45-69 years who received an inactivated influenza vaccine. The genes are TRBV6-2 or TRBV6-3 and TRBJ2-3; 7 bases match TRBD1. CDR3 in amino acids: CASSYIEGGVTDTQYF. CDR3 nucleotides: TGTGCCAGCAGTTACATCGAAGGGGGCGTCACAGATACGCAGTATTTT.